This T cell receptor beta chain was recovered during a study of blood T cell repertoires in COVID-19. TCRdb keeps only in-frame clones here, not all; method: immunoSEQ multiplex PCR. The sample has about 69,000 clones, almost 90% seen once. This CDR3 has 14 amino acids. The germline V gene encodes CDR1 SGHRS and CDR2 YFSETQ. Germline trimming cut 4 bases from V and 1 base from J; bases unmatched to any gene: 5. Sequencing was performed on peripheral blood. The sequence was obtained from a man in his forties or fifties with acute or convalescent COVID-19. The rearrangement uses TRBV5-1 and TRBJ2-7, with 7 bases matching TRBD1. CDR3 in amino acids: CASSPLQGSYEQYF. The CDR3 region has the DNA TGCGCCAGCAGCCCTCTACAGGGGTCCTACGAGCAGTACTTC.